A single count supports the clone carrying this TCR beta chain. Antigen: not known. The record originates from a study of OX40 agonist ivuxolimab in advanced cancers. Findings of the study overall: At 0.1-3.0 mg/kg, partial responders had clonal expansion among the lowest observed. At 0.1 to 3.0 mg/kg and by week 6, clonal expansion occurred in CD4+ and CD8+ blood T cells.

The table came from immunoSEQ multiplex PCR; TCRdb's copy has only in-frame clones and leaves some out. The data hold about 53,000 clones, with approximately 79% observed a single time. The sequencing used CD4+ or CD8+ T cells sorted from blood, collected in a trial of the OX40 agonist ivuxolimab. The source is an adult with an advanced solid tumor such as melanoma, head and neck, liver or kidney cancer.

In DNA, the CDR3 is TGCGCCAGCAGAGACCCAGGGGGCCCGGGGGAGCTGTTTTTT. It encodes CASRDPGGPGELFF. The V call is TRBV5-1, the J call TRBJ2-2, with 8 bases lining up with TRBD1. The CDR3 is 14 amino acids. Germline lookup yields CDR1 SGHRS and CDR2 YFSETQ. Germline trimming cut 5 bases from V and 8 bases from J; bases unmatched to any gene: 8. Full variable domain (missing parts from reference TRBV5-1 and TRBJ2-2): KAGVTQTPRYLIKTRGQQVTLSCSPISGHRSVSWYQQTPGQGLQFLFEYFSETQRNKGNFPGRFSGRQFSNSRSEMNVSTLELGDSALYLCASRDPGGPGELFFGEGSRLTVL.